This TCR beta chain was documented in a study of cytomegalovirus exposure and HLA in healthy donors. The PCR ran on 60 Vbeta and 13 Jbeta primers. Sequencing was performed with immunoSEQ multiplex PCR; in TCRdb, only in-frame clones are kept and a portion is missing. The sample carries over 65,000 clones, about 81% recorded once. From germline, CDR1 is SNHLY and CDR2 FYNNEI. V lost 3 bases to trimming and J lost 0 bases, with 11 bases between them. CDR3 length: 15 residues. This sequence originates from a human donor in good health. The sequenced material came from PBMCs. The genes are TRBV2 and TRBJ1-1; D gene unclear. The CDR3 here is CASSDRQRMNTEAFF. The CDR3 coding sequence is TGTGCCAGCAGTGACCGGCAGCGGATGAACACTGAAGCTTTCTTT.